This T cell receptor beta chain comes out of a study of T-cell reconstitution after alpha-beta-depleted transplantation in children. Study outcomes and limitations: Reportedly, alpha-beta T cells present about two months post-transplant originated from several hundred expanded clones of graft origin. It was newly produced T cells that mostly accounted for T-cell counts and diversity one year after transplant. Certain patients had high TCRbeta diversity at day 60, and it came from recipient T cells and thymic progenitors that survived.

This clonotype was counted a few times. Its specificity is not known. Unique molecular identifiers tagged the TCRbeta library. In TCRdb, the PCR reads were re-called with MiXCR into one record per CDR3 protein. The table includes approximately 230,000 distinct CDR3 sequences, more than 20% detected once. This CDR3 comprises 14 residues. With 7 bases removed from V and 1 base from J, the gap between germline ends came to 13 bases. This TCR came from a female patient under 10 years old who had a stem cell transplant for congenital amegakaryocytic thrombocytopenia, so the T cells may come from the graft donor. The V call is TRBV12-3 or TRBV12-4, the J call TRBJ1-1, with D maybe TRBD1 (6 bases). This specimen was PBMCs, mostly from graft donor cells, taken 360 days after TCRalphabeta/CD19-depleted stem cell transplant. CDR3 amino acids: CASKLQGRNTEAFF. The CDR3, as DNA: TGTGCCAGCAAACTACAGGGTAGGAACACTGAAGCTTTCTTT.